The 23 T cell receptor beta chains below come from one sample, sequenced in a study of blood T cell repertoires in COVID-19 (TCRdb year 2020). The library was made by the immunoSEQ multiplex PCR assay. TCRdb holds this immuneACCESS table with in-frame rearrangements only. Some clones are missing; in checked studies, unresolved V genes explain under half, and the rest has no known cause. In this sample the table shows tens of thousands of clones, over 80% of which occur a single time. In total, the top ten clones hold about 1.4% of the sample. Source material: peripheral blood. The receptors derive from a man aged 50 to 60 with acute or convalescent COVID-19.

This clone has just one count. This chain connects TRBV6-5 to TRBJ1-5, with 7 bases matching TRBD1. The V segment lost 7 bases and the J segment 6 bases; nucleotides outside the gene matches: 9. Germline values: CDR1 MNHEY, CDR2 SVGAGI. The CDR3 is 14 amino acids. For the CDR3, the DNA is TGTGCCAGCACCCTGACAGGGCGTAGTCAGCCCCAGCATTTT. This sequence encodes CASTLTGRSQPQHF.

The V gene is TRBV28, the J gene TRBJ2-7; 7 nucleotides line up with TRBD2. CDR3 size: 13 residues. The ends lost 3 bases at V and 3 bases at J; junction bases unmatched: 2. From germline, CDR1 is MDHEN and CDR2 SYDVKM. For the CDR3, the DNA is TGTGCCAGCAGTTTGGGGGGGGACTACGAGCAGTACTTC. Amino acid sequence: CASSLGGDYEQYF.

V gene TRBV28 combines with J gene TRBJ1-5; 7 nucleotides align to TRBD1. V shed 4 bases and J 7 bases; nucleotides not matched to a gene: 7. CDR1 is MDHEN, CDR2 SYDVKM, per germline. The CDR3 has 14 residues. This CDR3 reads CASSSGDRIQPQHF. The CDR3 DNA sequence: TGTGCCAGCAGTTCCGGGGACAGAATACAGCCCCAGCATTTT. The full variable domain, its missing parts supplied by reference TRBV28 and TRBJ1-5, is DVKVTQSSRYLVKRTGEKVFLECVQDMDHENMFWYRQDPGLGLRLIYFSYDVKMKEKGDIPEGYSVSREKKERFSLILESASTNQTSMYLCASSSGDRIQPQHFGDGTRLSIL.

This chain links TRBV5-8 with TRBJ1-6, with 8 bases matching TRBD1. This CDR3 is 15 amino acids long. V lost 5 bases and J lost 12; bases outside the gene matches: 13. Germline assignment: CDR1 SGHTS and CDR2 YDEGEE. CDR3 region: CASSSGGRMVEPLHF. The DNA for the CDR3 is TGTGCCAGCAGTTCAGGGGGCAGAATGGTGGAACCCCTCCACTTT.

This chain joins TRBV7-9 and TRBJ1-4; no clear D. Trimming left V 4 bases short and J 0 bases short, with 9 bases between. Germline CDR1 is SEHNR and CDR2 is FQNEAQ (reference sequence). This CDR3 spans 15 amino acids. The DNA of the CDR3 is TGTGCCAGCAGCTCCCGGGAACCAACTAATGAAAAACTGTTTTTT. Translating it yields CASSSREPTNEKLFF.

The chain combines TRBV30 with TRBJ1-6, with D possibly TRBD1 on 5 matching bases. Germline V gene data show CDR1 as GTSNPN and CDR2 as SVGIG (reference sequence). The CDR3 is 14 residues long. V was cut by 7 bases and J by 10 bases, with 20 bases left in between. DNA for the CDR3: TGTGCCTACTCTCCGGGGGGGGGACTATCACCCCTCCACTTT. The encoded protein is CAYSPGGGLSPLHF.

J is TRBJ1-1 and V is TRBV28; tentatively, D is TRBD1 (6 bases). V shed 11 bases and J shed 7 bases, with 14 bases lying between them. This CDR3 comprises 11 residues. The V gene's germline CDR1 is MDHEN and CDR2 SYDVKM. CDR3 sequence reads: CAAGGPLEAFF. CDR3 nucleotide sequence: TGTGCCGCGGGGGGGCCCCTTGAAGCTTTCTTT.

The J gene is TRBJ2-1, the V gene TRBV10-2, with 7 bases that match TRBD2. Germline loops: CDR1 WSHSY, CDR2 SAAADI. J lost 5 bases, V lost 6 bases, and 13 bases had no gene match. CDR3 size: 16 residues. The CDR3 DNA reads TGCGCCAGCAGAGACAGTGCCTGGGGGGGAGACAATGAGCAGTTCTTC. This gives the protein CASRDSAWGGDNEQFF.

This CDR3 reads CASSELAGETQYF. The CDR3 DNA reads TGTGCCAGTAGTGAACTAGCGGGGGAGACCCAGTACTTC. J is TRBJ2-5 and V is TRBV19; TRBD2 aligns across 10 bases. The CDR3 runs 13 residues. Unmatched junction bases numbered 2, after V lost 5 bases and J lost 5 bases. Germline V lookup: CDR1 LNHDA, CDR2 SQIVND (reference sequence).

The V gene is TRBV19, the J gene TRBJ2-2, with 10 bases matching TRBD2. CDR1 and CDR2 (germline): LNHDA, SQIVND (reference sequence). V lost 1 base, J lost 0 bases, and 5 bases stayed unmatched. CDR3 size: 18 residues. The CDR3 nucleotides read TGTGCCAGTAGTATAGTCGGACTAGCGGTTTCGAACACCGGGGAGCTGTTTTTT. Amino acid sequence: CASSIVGLAVSNTGELFF.

This clone has just a few counts. This chain connects TRBV7-8 to TRBJ1-3, with TRBD1 identical over 10 bases. The CDR3 has 16 residues. V shed 5 bases and J 1 base; nucleotides not matched to a gene: 5. Germline V gene lookup returns CDR1 SGHVS and CDR2 FQNEAQ. As DNA, the CDR3 is TGTGCCAGCAGCCTCCGGGACAGGGGTTCTGGAAACACCATATATTTT. Amino acid sequence: CASSLRDRGSGNTIYF. Drawing the rest from reference TRBV7-8 and TRBJ1-3, the complete variable domain is GAGVSQSPRYKVAKRGQDVALRCDPISGHVSLFWYQQALGQGPEFLTYFQNEAQLDKSGLPSDRFFAERPEGSVSTLKIQRTQQEDSAVYLCASSLRDRGSGNTIYFGEGSWLTVV.

V gene TRBV19 combines with J gene TRBJ2-3; D unclear. Germline CDR1 reads LNHDA; CDR2 reads SQIVND (reference sequence). The CDR3 sequence is 13 residues long. Trimming removed 4 bases from V and 2 bases from J, with 7 bases in between. CDR3 protein: CASSNRDTDTQYF. CDR3 coding DNA: TGTGCCAGTAGTAACAGAGACACAGATACGCAGTATTTT.

The CDR3 is CASSFDRGYNEKLFF. Here the CDR3 DNA reads TGTGCCAGCAGTTTCGACAGGGGATATAATGAAAAACTGTTTTTT. This chain uses TRBV2 with TRBJ1-4; TRBD1 matches 8 bases. Trimming took 5 bases from V and 4 from J; bases not matched to a gene: 6. The CDR3 has 15 residues. The germline gives CDR1 SNHLY, CDR2 FYNNEI.

This clone was seen a handful of times. V is TRBV11-2 and J is TRBJ2-7; D might be TRBD1 (6 bases). This CDR3 has 14 amino acids. Germline values: CDR1 SGHAT, CDR2 FQNNGV. Trimming pared 1 base from V and 4 bases from J, leaving 11 bases between. The CDR3 DNA reads as TGTGCCAGCAGCTTAGGAGGGACAATGTACGAGCAGTACTTC. It codes for CASSLGGTMYEQYF.

The rearrangement uses TRBV7-2 and TRBJ2-7; TRBD2 aligns across 13 bases. The CDR3 runs to 19 residues. The V gene end was trimmed by 5 bases and the J gene end by 2 bases; junction bases not matched to a gene: 15. Germline loops: CDR1 SGHTA, CDR2 FQGNSA. CDR3: CASSPGTSGIAGPAYEQYF. CDR3 coding DNA: TGTGCCAGCAGCCCCGGGACTAGCGGGATAGCGGGGCCAGCCTACGAGCAGTACTTC.

This chain links TRBV7-8 with TRBJ1-2; 9 nucleotides match TRBD1. This CDR3 has 14 amino acids. Germline CDR1 SGHVS, CDR2 FQNEAQ. V gave up 5 bases and J gave up 2 bases; unmatched junction bases: 3. Here the CDR3 DNA reads TGTGCCAGCAGCAAGACAGGGGGAAACTATGGCTACACCTTC. Protein: CASSKTGGNYGYTF.

V and J are TRBV6-1 and TRBJ1-3; no definite D call. CDR1 and CDR2 (germline): MNHNS, SASEGT. This CDR3 has 15 amino acids. Between the trimmed V and J ends, which lost 2 bases and 0 bases, there was a span of 8 bases. The CDR3: CASSERTASGNTIYF. The CDR3 DNA is TGTGCCAGCAGTGAAAGAACAGCCTCTGGAAACACCATATATTTT.

The genes are TRBV6-5 and TRBJ2-5; 8 nucleotides line up with TRBD2. The V gene end was trimmed by 7 bases and the J gene end by 5 bases; junction bases not matched to a gene: 9. This CDR3 comprises 14 residues. CDR1 and CDR2 from the germline V gene are MNHEY and SVGAGI. DNA of the CDR3: TGTGCCAGCACCTCCCCGGGGGGGTTGGAGACCCAGTACTTC. It yields the protein CASTSPGGLETQYF.

The rearrangement uses TRBV18 and TRBJ1-2; no clear D gene. This CDR3 spans 15 amino acids. Trimming removed 2 bases at V and 4 bases at J, with 14 bases between. Germline CDR1 and CDR2: KGHSH and LQKENI. CDR3 nucleotides: TGTGCCAGCTCACCAAGGAGAGCGCAGATCTATGGCTACACCTTC. Its protein is CASSPRRAQIYGYTF.

This clone has only one observation. The V gene is TRBV15, the J gene TRBJ1-6, with D unclear. The germline CDR1 and CDR2 sequences are LNHNV and YYDKDF (reference sequence). The CDR3 is 13 residues long. Between the trimmed V and J ends, which lost 0 bases and 13 bases, there was a span of 10 bases. In DNA, the CDR3 is TGTGCCACCAGCAGAGATTCCGGGTTCCCCCTCCACTTT. The encoded protein is CATSRDSGFPLHF.

The chain links TRBV7-2 to TRBJ2-7; 7 bases fit TRBD1. The CDR3 spans 14 residues. Germline CDR1 and CDR2: SGHTA and FQGNSA. The junction had 5 bases not matched to a gene; V was cut back by 3 bases and J by 3 bases. This CDR3 is CASSFEQGYYEQYF. CDR3 coding DNA: TGTGCCAGCAGCTTTGAACAGGGGTACTACGAGCAGTACTTC. Full variable domain (rest looked up from reference TRBV7-2 and TRBJ2-7): GAGVSQSPSNKVTEKGKDVELRCDPISGHTALYWYRQSLGQGLEFLIYFQGNSAPDKSGLPSDRFSAERTGGSVSTLTIQRTQQEDSAVYLCASSFEQGYYEQYFGPGTRLTVT.

This clone was counted once. V usage is TRBV27 and J usage is TRBJ2-2, with TRBD1 as a possible D gene (5 bases). The CDR3 extends over 14 amino acids. The V gene's germline CDR1 is MNHEY and CDR2 SMNVEV (reference sequence). V lost 2 bases and J lost 3, with 7 bases in between. CDR3 sequence (DNA): TGTGCCAGCAGTTTAAGGGGATACACCGGGGAGCTGTTTTTT. As protein: CASSLRGYTGELFF.

This sequence joins TRBV28 and TRBJ2-7, with D maybe TRBD2 (5 bases). Between the trimmed V and J ends, which lost 6 bases and 7 bases, there was a span of 10 bases. The CDR3 extends over 11 amino acids. Germline-derived CDR1 and CDR2 are MDHEN and SYDVKM. In DNA, the CDR3 is TGTGCCAGCAGCCTTAGGAGGGAGCAGTACTTC. This gives the protein CASSLRREQYF.